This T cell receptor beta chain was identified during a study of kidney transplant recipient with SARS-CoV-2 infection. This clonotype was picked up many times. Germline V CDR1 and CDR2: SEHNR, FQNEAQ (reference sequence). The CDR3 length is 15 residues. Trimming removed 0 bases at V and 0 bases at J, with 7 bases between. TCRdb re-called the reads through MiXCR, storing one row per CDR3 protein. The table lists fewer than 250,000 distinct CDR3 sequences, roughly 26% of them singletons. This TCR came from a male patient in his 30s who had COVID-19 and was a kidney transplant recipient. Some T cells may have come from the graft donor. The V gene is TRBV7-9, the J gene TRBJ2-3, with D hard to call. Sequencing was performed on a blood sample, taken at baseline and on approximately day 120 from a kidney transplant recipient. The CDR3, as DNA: TGTGCCAGCAGCTTAGCCGCGCAGAGCACAGATACGCAGTATTTT. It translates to CASSLAAQSTDTQYF.